This TCR beta chain was found in a study of cytomegalovirus exposure and HLA in healthy donors. Study outcomes and limitations: With further analysis later on, most CMV-associated TCR beta chains appeared HLA-restricted. Across all donors, roughly uniform sequencing depth was an assumption of the presence/absence analyses. In vitro work confirmed that a few CMV-associated chains recognize CMV antigens. A later examination showed that TCR association rates differed by HLA locus, with DRB1 most and HLA-C fewest.

V dropped 0 bases and J dropped 7 bases, with 10 bases sitting between them. In germline, CDR1 is MNHEY, CDR2 SVGAGI. The CDR3 totals 14 residues. Amplification used 60 Vbeta primers and 13 Jbeta primers. Some clones are missing from TCRdb's copy, which holds only in-frame ones; the method was immunoSEQ multiplex PCR. The sample yields roughly 100,000 clones, 70% to 80% seen once. Concerning this clone itself: What it recognizes is unknown.

The chain links TRBV6-5 to TRBJ2-4; possible D gene TRBD2, 6 bases. The receptor was derived from a woman in her 40s in good health and CMV-seronegative. Sequencing was carried out using PBMCs. DNA for the CDR3: TGTGCCAGCAGTTACTCGGCGGGGTGGAACATTCAGTACTTC. It specifies CASSYSAGWNIQYF.